This T cell receptor (beta chain) was sequenced in a study of cytomegalovirus exposure and HLA in healthy donors. Across the whole study: HLA-typed donors were the source of approximately 86 million unique TCRs held in an early data release.

In the PCR, 60 Vbeta and 13 Jbeta primers were used. How the authors handled the data: Unique TCR beta chains numbered around 75 million in a later analysis, with approximately 10 million shared. Assay: immunoSEQ multiplex PCR; the TCRdb copy retains only in-frame clones and omits some. V, J and clone size were drawn from that table, and D and trimming were deduced from the DNA. The data hold 100,000 to 150,000 clones, with roughly a tenth observed a single time. Trimming removed 1 base from V and 1 base from J; junction bases left unmatched: 3. CDR3 length: 15 amino acids. The germline CDR1 and CDR2 sequences are SEHNR and FQNEAQ (reference sequence). With regard to this clone: Antigen unknown.

Findings and limits, study-wide: As was reported, the HLA-A and HLA-B alleles of most subjects were accurately predicted from TCR beta sequences. No immune exposure information besides CMV serostatus was available.

The source is a woman between 18 and 30 years old in good health and CMV-seropositive. The V call is TRBV7-9, the J call TRBJ1-1; 7 bases are a match to TRBD1. The sequenced sample consisted of PBMCs. The CDR3 DNA reads TGTGCCAGCAGCTTAGTTTGGGACAGGAACACTGAAGCTTTCTTT. It specifies CASSLVWDRNTEAFF.